These T cell receptor beta chains were read from a single sample in a study of somatic mutations in cytotoxic T cells in rheumatoid arthritis. Produced via immunoSEQ multiplex PCR; TCRdb's table is partial and in-frame only. The sample gives about 23,000 clones, roughly 80% of which show up once; roughly 3.8% is in the top ten. The sequenced sample was CD8+ T cells sorted from blood. The receptors come from an adult with rheumatoid arthritis. CDR3s leave out the opening cysteine and the closing phenylalanine or tryptophan. The order of the fields is D gene, V gene, J gene, CDR3 protein. A D gene is named only where the DNA matches it firmly.

.	TRBV21-1	TRBJ2-2	ASSKRRRGENTGELF
.	TRBV5-1	TRBJ2-1	ASSLATGLNEQF
.	TRBV7-2	TRBJ1-5	ASSLVGDSNQPQH
TRBD1	TRBV19	TRBJ1-5	ASSVGQGLSNQPQH
TRBD1	TRBV6-4	TRBJ2-3	ASSADPGTGIGDTQY
.	TRBV10-3	TRBJ1-1	AISEGAVTEAF
TRBD1	TRBV29-1	TRBJ2-5	SVSRDRGMQETQY
.	TRBV2	TRBJ1-2	ASSDRNANYGYT
TRBD2	TRBV7-9	TRBJ2-1	ASSFFQTSGAEQF
.	TRBV9	TRBJ1-1	ASSLAAGPREGEAF
.	TRBV27	TRBJ2-1	ASSLFGPHEQF
.	TRBV9	TRBJ2-7	ASSLGTTYEQY
TRBD1	TRBV4-1	TRBJ2-1	ASSQAWTGTSYEQF
.	TRBV10-2	TRBJ1-1	ASSEWGAEAF
TRBD2	TRBV7-9	TRBJ2-5	ASSLSSGGPETQY
.	TRBV7-2	TRBJ2-1	ASSLTTVGINEQF
TRBD1	TRBV7-9	TRBJ1-6	ASSSDRELSSPLH
TRBD1	TRBV19	TRBJ2-5	ASSRTGQRRETQY
.	TRBV19	TRBJ1-1	ASSIEGTEAF
TRBD2	TRBV9	TRBJ2-1	ASSAVSGGAGNEQF
TRBD1	TRBV7-8	TRBJ2-2	ASSFDRGTGGELF
.	TRBV6-4	TRBJ1-5	ASRGGSWGDQPQH
.	TRBV7-8	TRBJ2-1	ASSLGPLEQF
.	TRBV19	TRBJ2-3	ASSIRGSLAGDTQY
.	TRBV7-9	TRBJ1-2	ASSLEVWGSYGYT
.	TRBV5-6	TRBJ1-5	ASSRRTAADSNQPQH
.	TRBV4-3	TRBJ1-4	ASSHLYGANEKLF
.	TRBV7-8	TRBJ1-1	ASSLAESFTEAF
.	TRBV4-3	TRBJ2-7	ASSQVIQSPYEQY
.	TRBV7-9	TRBJ2-7	ASSLAAQRAPYEQY
TRBD1	TRBV13	TRBJ2-7	ASSLYRGSYEQY
TRBD2	TRBV7-3	TRBJ2-3	ASSSPPGGPATQY
.	TRBV27	TRBJ2-1	ASSSEGQAHEQF
.	TRBV11-2	TRBJ2-2	ASSSPLTGELF
.	TRBV13	.	ASSSLIGSEQY
.	TRBV5-1	TRBJ1-1	ASSLSQGQNTEAF
TRBD1	TRBV10-3	TRBJ2-7	AISEGQGNEQY
TRBD1	TRBV15	TRBJ1-5	ATSRSGTDSNQPQH
TRBD1	TRBV4-1	TRBJ2-1	ASSQVSTGAYNEQF
.	TRBV27	TRBJ1-5	ASRQGSSQPQH
.	TRBV6-6	TRBJ2-3	ASRYPPSGTDTQY
TRBD2	TRBV4-1	TRBJ2-3	ASSQGEGFTDTQY
.	TRBV7-9	TRBJ2-2	ASSSTGRARSGELF
TRBD1	TRBV15	TRBJ2-7	ATSSPGQGSYEQY
.	TRBV2	TRBJ1-1	ASTPGAGWAEAF
.	TRBV5-6	TRBJ1-5	ASSFRDTNQPQH
.	TRBV4-3	TRBJ1-3	ASSPMAERSGNTIY
.	TRBV7-9	TRBJ1-4	ASSFPRDGGDEKLF
.	TRBV7-6	TRBJ1-4	ASSLQAPNEKLF
.	TRBV5-6	TRBJ2-7	ASSFGQHYEQY
.	TRBV5-1	TRBJ1-1	ARANRDTSRTEAF
TRBD1	TRBV6-1	TRBJ2-7	ASSGGQGGSDEQY
.	TRBV25-1	TRBJ2-5	ASSEHFQETQY
.	TRBV27	TRBJ2-7	ASSLQGARYEQY
.	TRBV4-2	TRBJ2-4	ASSPGKVDIQY
TRBD1	TRBV7-9	TRBJ1-4	ASSGDRMASLNEKLF